This TCR beta chain was observed in a study of T-cell memory formation after mild COVID-19. Overall study: The study found TCR clusters largely donor specific.

Overall study findings and caveats: CD4/CD8 balance characterized clones contracting day 15 to 85, and CD4+ skew characterized later expanders.

In this sample, this clonotype turned up a few times. Its specificity is not known. Each CDR3 protein gets one entry after TCRdb re-called the 5' RACE reads with MiXCR. Here the sample spans under 700,000 distinct CDR3 sequences, about a fifth being singletons. The clonotype originates from an adult woman who had mild COVID-19 (a few samples of this study predate the infection). Cell type and time point are not known. Sequencing was carried out using PBMCs or a T cell subset sorted from them (not recorded which).

The CDR3 spells CASSQERVGGYTF. In DNA form, the CDR3 reads TGCGCCAGCAGCCAAGAAAGGGTGGGCGGCTACACCTTC. J is TRBJ1-2 and V is TRBV4-1, with D unresolved. V was trimmed by 0 bases and J by 8 bases, leaving 10 bases between them. CDR3 length: 13 residues. Germline values: CDR1 MGHRA, CDR2 YSYEKL.